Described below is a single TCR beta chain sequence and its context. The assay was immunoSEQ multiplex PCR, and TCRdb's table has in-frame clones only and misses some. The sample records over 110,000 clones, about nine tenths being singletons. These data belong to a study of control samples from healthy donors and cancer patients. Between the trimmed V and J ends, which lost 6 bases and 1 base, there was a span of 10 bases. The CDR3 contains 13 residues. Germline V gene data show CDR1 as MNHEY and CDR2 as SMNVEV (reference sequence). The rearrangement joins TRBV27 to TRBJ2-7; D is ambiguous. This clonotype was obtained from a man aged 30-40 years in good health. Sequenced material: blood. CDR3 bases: TGTGCCAGCAGCCCCTTTGGGTCCTACGAGCAGTACTTC. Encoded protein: CASSPFGSYEQYF.